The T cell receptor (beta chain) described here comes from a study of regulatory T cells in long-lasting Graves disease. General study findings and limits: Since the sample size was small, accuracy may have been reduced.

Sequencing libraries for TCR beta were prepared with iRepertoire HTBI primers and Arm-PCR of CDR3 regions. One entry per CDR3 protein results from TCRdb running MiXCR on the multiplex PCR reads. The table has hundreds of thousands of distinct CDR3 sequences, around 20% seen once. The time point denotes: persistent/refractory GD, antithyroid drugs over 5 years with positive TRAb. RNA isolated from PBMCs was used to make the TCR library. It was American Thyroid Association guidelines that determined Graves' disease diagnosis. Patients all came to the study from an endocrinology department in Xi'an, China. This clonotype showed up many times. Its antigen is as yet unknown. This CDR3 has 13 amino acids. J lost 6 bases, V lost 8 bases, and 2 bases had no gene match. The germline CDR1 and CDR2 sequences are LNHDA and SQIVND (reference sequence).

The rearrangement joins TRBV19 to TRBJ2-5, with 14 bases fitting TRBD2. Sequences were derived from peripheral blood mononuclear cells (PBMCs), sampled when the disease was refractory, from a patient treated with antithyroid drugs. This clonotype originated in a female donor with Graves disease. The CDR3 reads CASGTSGRQTQYF. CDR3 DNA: TGTGCCAGTGGGACTAGCGGGAGACAGACCCAGTACTTC. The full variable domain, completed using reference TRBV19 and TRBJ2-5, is DGGITQSPKYLFRKEGQNVTLSCEQNLNHDAMYWYRQDPGQGLRLIYYSQIVNDFQKGDIAEGYSVSREKKESFPLTVTSAQKNPTAFYLCASGTSGRQTQYFGPGTRLLVL.